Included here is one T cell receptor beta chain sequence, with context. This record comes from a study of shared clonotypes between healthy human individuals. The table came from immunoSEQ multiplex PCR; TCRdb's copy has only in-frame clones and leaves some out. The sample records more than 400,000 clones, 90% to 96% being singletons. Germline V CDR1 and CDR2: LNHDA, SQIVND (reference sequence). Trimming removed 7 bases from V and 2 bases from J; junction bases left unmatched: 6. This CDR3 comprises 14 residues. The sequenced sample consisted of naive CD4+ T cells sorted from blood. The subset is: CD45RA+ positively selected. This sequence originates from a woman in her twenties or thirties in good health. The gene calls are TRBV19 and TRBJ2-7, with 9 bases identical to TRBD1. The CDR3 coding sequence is TGTGCCAGTACCACAGGGGGCGATGCCTACGAGCAGTACTTC. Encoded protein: CASTTGGDAYEQYF.